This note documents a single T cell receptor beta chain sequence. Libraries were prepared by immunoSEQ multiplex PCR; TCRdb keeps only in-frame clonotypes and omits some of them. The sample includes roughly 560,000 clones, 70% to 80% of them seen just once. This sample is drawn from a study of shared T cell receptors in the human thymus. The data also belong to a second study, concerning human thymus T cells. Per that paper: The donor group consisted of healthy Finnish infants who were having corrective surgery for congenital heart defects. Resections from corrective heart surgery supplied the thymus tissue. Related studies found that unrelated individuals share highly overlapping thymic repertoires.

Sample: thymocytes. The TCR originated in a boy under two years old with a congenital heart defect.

The CDR3 DNA reads TGTGCCATATTAGCGGGAGGGCCGTTGGATGAGCAGTTCTTC. Residues: CAILAGGPLDEQFF. The V and J genes are TRBV10-3 and TRBJ2-1; 11 bases line up with TRBD2. V shed 9 bases, J shed 8 bases, and the junction held 9 bases outside the gene matches. CDR3 length: 14 residues. Germline lookup yields CDR1 ENHRY and CDR2 SYGVKD.